One T cell receptor beta chain is described in this entry. Its cognate antigen is unknown. The record originates from a study of beta chain features in type 1 diabetes. Study summary: The number of sorted cells examined across all samples was 107,917,701.

Every bit of the isolated RNA underwent reverse transcription, so sequencing read expressed TCRB transcripts. The method was immunoSEQ multiplex PCR; TCRdb's version includes in-frame clones alone and lacks a portion of them. The table records 600,000 to 750,000 clones, 9.5% to 15% of them present only once. Notes on the study in general: Significant though moderate, a shortening of TCRB CDR3s appeared in all four CD4+ subsets of Type 1 diabetes patients.

The ends were cut back, 8 bases at V and 1 base at J, with 6 bases in the middle. There are 11 residues in the CDR3. Germline CDR1 is ENHRY and CDR2 is SYGVKD. The source of this sequence is a man aged 25 to 40 with type 1 diabetes. Sequencing input: naive CD4+ T cells from blood. The V gene is TRBV10-3, the J gene TRBJ2-7; no firm D call. CDR3 in DNA: TGTGCCATCGGTAGGTCCTACGAGCAGTACTTC. This codes for CAIGRSYEQYF.